This T cell receptor (beta chain) emerged from a study of shared clonotypes between healthy human individuals. For the study at large: Each donor had three CD4 naive, three CD4 memory, two CD8 naive and one CD8 memory plate. Notes on the study in general: The sharing of 4% to 5.5% of naive CD4 clonotypes was seen across a handful of donors.

Deep-level assay runs were performed. The repertoire was sequenced with immunoSEQ multiplex PCR; TCRdb's copy has only in-frame clones and lacks some. The sample records about 2.1 million clones, approximately 92% being singletons. As regards this clone: Its antigen is unknown.

It was CD45RO-negative cells, positively selected for CCR7, that made up naive CD8 cells, with terminally differentiated effector memory CD45RA+ cells excluded. Per the germline V gene, CDR1 is SGHRS and CDR2 is YFSETQ. This CDR3 region has 16 residues. Unmatched junction bases numbered 14, after V lost 7 bases and J lost 2 bases. The sample taken for sequencing was naive CD8+ T cells from PBMCs. The sequence was obtained from a man between 18 and 35 years old in good health. Some clones in this sample may be carry-over from other donors' samples. This chain joins TRBV5-1 and TRBJ2-7; 8 positions agree with TRBD1. The CDR3 reads CASRTGFRNVTYEQYF. CDR3 nucleotides: TGCGCCAGCCGGACAGGGTTTCGGAATGTTACCTACGAGCAGTACTTC.